The 27 T cell receptor beta chains below all came from one sample that was sequenced in a study of molecular identifiers for immune sequencing clone quantification. TCRdb re-derived calls from the PCR reads in MiXCR, one entry per CDR3 protein. This table has 350,000 or so distinct CDR3 sequences, about a fifth appearing once. Source material: naive CD8+ T cells from blood, with Jurkat cell RNA spiked in. Subset: FACS-sorted CD8+CD4-CCR7+CD45RA+ naive T cells. The receptors were gathered from a human donor in good health. Some libraries in this study had Jurkat cell RNA spiked in.

The sample holds many counts of this clonotype. V is TRBV27 and J is TRBJ1-2, with a tentative D call TRBD1 (6 bases). The CDR3 consists of 14 residues. Trimming took 2 bases from V and 1 from J, leaving 8 bases between them. Germline V CDR1 and CDR2: MNHEY, SMNVEV (reference sequence). As DNA, the CDR3 is TGTGCCAGCAGTTTAGACAGGAGTAACTATGGCTACACCTTC. Protein: CASSLDRSNYGYTF.

For this clonotype: A much larger clonotype is one base distant, so this may be a read error. The rearrangement joins TRBV28 to TRBJ1-6; D gene uncertain. Per the germline V gene, CDR1 is MDHEN and CDR2 is SYDVKM. The CDR3 is made up of 12 amino acids. CDR3 nucleotide sequence: TGTGCCAGCAGGACTTTGGGCTCACCCCTCCGCTTT. As protein: CASRTLGSPLRF.

In this sample, this clonotype turned up many times. This chain joins TRBV12-3 or TRBV12-4 and TRBJ2-3; 9 bases line up with TRBD2. This CDR3 region has 15 residues. Trimming took 6 bases from V and 4 from J; bases not matched to a gene: 8. The CDR3 protein is CASSWEREEADTQYF. CDR3 bases: TGTGCCAGCAGCTGGGAGCGGGAGGAGGCAGATACGCAGTATTTT.

In its sample, this clonotype was seen many times. V and J are TRBV11-2 and TRBJ2-3; 7 nucleotides align to TRBD2. The CDR3 length is 18 residues. V shed 2 bases and J 2 bases; nucleotides not matched to a gene: 13. The germline CDR1 and CDR2 sequences are SGHAT and FQNNGV. CDR3 region: CASSLKGRGGKNTDTQYF. DNA of the CDR3: TGTGCCAGCAGCTTAAAGGGGAGGGGAGGGAAGAACACAGATACGCAGTATTTT.

In regard to this clonotype: Since a much larger clone is just one base distant, this may be a read error. The chain uses TRBV19 and TRBJ1-5, with 9 bases aligning to TRBD1. Germline V gene lookup returns CDR1 LNHDA and CDR2 SQIVND (reference sequence). The V gene end was trimmed by 8 bases and the J gene end by 3 bases; junction bases not matched to a gene: 5. The CDR3 covers 14 residues. The CDR3 nucleotides read TGTGCCAGTGCTGGACAGGGGCTCAATCAGCCCCAGCATTTT. It codes for CASAGQGLNQPQHF.

At least ten counts were recorded for this clonotype. This chain uses TRBV4-3 with TRBJ2-5; a weak D match, TRBD2 (5 bases). This CDR3 has 14 amino acids. Per the germline V gene, CDR1 is LGHNA and CDR2 is YSLEER. V was cut by 0 bases and J by 4 bases, with 9 bases left in between. The CDR3 is CASSQDVRGETQYF. DNA of the CDR3: TGCGCCAGCAGCCAAGATGTACGGGGAGAGACCCAGTACTTC.

This clonotype was found many times. V usage is TRBV7-9 and J usage is TRBJ1-1; weak D call: TRBD1 (6 bases). CDR1 and CDR2 (germline): SEHNR, FQNEAQ (reference sequence). V dropped 5 bases and J dropped 3 bases, with 19 bases sitting between them. The CDR3 spans 16 residues. The CDR3 loop is CASSDKILGADTEAFF. CDR3 DNA sequence: TGTGCCAGCAGCGACAAGATATTGGGGGCCGACACTGAAGCTTTCTTT.

Comment on this clonotype: Being one base from a much bigger clone, this may be a read error. The CDR3 does not end in the conserved phenylalanine or tryptophan, so this is likely a read error. The chain couples TRBV4-1 to TRBJ1-5; TRBD1 might be the D (6 bases). Trimming removed 0 bases at V and 7 bases at J, with 10 bases between. Germline V gene data show CDR1 as MGHRA and CDR2 as YSYEKL. The CDR3 consists of 14 residues. CDR3 amino acids: CASSQDRGRQPQHL. DNA for the CDR3: TGCGCCAGCAGCCAAGACAGGGGAAGACAGCCCCAGCATCTT.

In its sample, this clonotype was seen many times. The rearrangement uses TRBV29-1 and TRBJ2-7; no clear D. Germline values: CDR1 SQVTM, CDR2 ANQGSEA. The CDR3 length is 12 residues. Trimming took off 6 bases at V and 3 bases at J, with 12 bases between the two ends. CDR3 loop: CSVLQPGYEQYF. The DNA for the CDR3 is TGCAGCGTCCTTCAGCCAGGCTACGAGCAGTACTTC.

This clonotype was detected many times. The chain combines TRBV16 with TRBJ2-3; the D is unclear. Germline CDR1 is KGHSY and CDR2 is FQNENV. CDR3 length equals 15 residues. The V and J ends lost 5 bases and 0 bases respectively, with 12 bases between them. CDR3: CASSNTLSSTDTQYF. As DNA, the CDR3 is TGTGCCAGCAGCAACACATTATCTAGCACAGATACGCAGTATTTT.

This clonotype was counted many times. This sequence joins TRBV7-6 and TRBJ2-3, with unresolved D. CDR1 and CDR2 (germline): SGHVS, FNYEAQ. Trimming removed 5 bases from V and 1 base from J, with 4 bases in between. CDR3 length: 12 residues. The CDR3 sequence is CASSHGTDTQYF. The CDR3, as DNA: TGTGCCAGCAGCCATGGCACAGATACGCAGTATTTT. The full variable domain, completed using reference TRBV7-6 and TRBJ2-3, is GAGVSQSPRYKVTKRGQDVALRCDPISGHVSLYWYRQALGQGPEFLTYFNYEAQQDKSGLPNDRFSAERPEGSISTLTIQRTEQRDSAMYRCASSHGTDTQYFGPGTRLTVL.

This clonotype was seen at least ten times. One junction end disagrees with the germline gene, perhaps due to a read error. V gene TRBV7-9 combines with J gene TRBJ1-1; 11 bases align to TRBD1. The germline CDR1 and CDR2 sequences are SEHNR and FQNEAQ (reference sequence). The CDR3 spans 14 residues. CDR3 sequence: CASTLGTGGTEAFF. CDR3 DNA: TGTGCCAGCACCTTAGGGACAGGGGGCACTGAAGCTTTCTTT.

This clonotype has at least ten counts. The CDR3 DNA is TGTGCCAGCAGTTACTCTGCGGGAGGGCCTTTGAATGAGCAGTTCTTC. This translates into CASSYSAGGPLNEQFF. The chain recombines TRBV6-5 with TRBJ2-1; 9 nucleotides agree with TRBD2. The CDR3 covers 16 residues. Per germline, CDR1 MNHEY and CDR2 SVGAGI. V lost 0 bases and J lost 7; bases outside the gene matches: 7.

The chain has TRBV11-2 and TRBJ2-3; TRBD1 is a possible D gene (6 bases). The CDR3 has 16 residues. Trimming took off 4 bases at V and 3 bases at J, with 17 bases between the two ends. Germline lookup yields CDR1 SGHAT and CDR2 FQNNGV. For the CDR3, the DNA is TGTGCCAGCAGCTGGTTACAGGGCGGCGGGACAGATACGCAGTATTTT. Translating it yields CASSWLQGGGTDTQYF.

This rearrangement joins TRBV6-5 to TRBJ2-1, with TRBD2 matching over 12 bases. Trimming took 0 bases from V and 9 from J; bases not matched to a gene: 3. The germline V gene has CDR1 MNHEY and CDR2 SVGAGI. The CDR3 spans 15 residues. The CDR3 loop is CASSYSTSGSAEQFF. CDR3 nucleotides: TGTGCCAGCAGTTACTCGACTAGCGGGAGTGCTGAGCAGTTCTTC.

This clonotype was recorded at least ten times. The chain uses TRBV14 and TRBJ2-7; D unclear. V shed 3 bases and J shed 2 bases, with 11 bases lying between them. The CDR3 has 14 amino acids. Germline V lookup: CDR1 SGHDN, CDR2 FVKESK. The CDR3 DNA is TGTGCCAGCAGCCAGGGTCACTCCACCTACGAGCAGTACTTC. This encodes CASSQGHSTYEQYF.

A remark on this clonotype: This may stem from a read error, because a much larger clone lies one nucleotide away. The V gene is TRBV14, the J gene TRBJ2-5, with D maybe TRBD1 (6 bases). The CDR3 length is 14 residues. The germline CDR1 and CDR2 sequences are SGHDN and FVKESK. CDR3 loop: CASGQDWTEETQYF. In nucleotides, the CDR3 is TGTGCCAGCGGCCAAGATTGGACAGAAGAGACCCAGTACTTC. The complete variable domain, with remaining parts taken from reference TRBV14 and TRBJ2-5, reads EAGVTQFPSHSVIEKGQTVTLRCDPISGHDNLYWYRRVMGKEIKFLLHFVKESKQDESGMPNNRFLAERTGGTYSTLKVQPAELEDSGVYFCASGQDWTEETQYFGPGTRLLVL.

This clonotype came up many times. The V and J genes are TRBV12-3 or TRBV12-4 and TRBJ2-3; D gene ambiguous. V was pared by 5 bases and J by 7 bases, with 7 bases between. This CDR3 contains 11 residues. In DNA form, the CDR3 reads TGTGCCAGCAGTCTAGTCAATACGCAGTATTTT. Protein: CASSLVNTQYF.

At least ten counts were recorded for this clonotype. The CDR3 sequence is CASSLTLLRVTGELFF. The CDR3 DNA sequence: TGTGCCAGCAGTTTAACCCTACTTCGGGTCACCGGGGAGCTGTTTTTT. This sequence joins TRBV12-3 or TRBV12-4 and TRBJ2-2; D ambiguous. Trimming took 2 bases from V and 4 from J, leaving 14 bases between them. The CDR3 runs 16 residues.

This clonotype occurred many times. V is TRBV7-9 and J is TRBJ1-1; D gene ambiguous. Between the trimmed V and J ends, which lost 4 bases and 2 bases, there was a span of 5 bases. The CDR3 length is 12 residues. CDR1 and CDR2 (germline): SEHNR, FQNEAQ (reference sequence). CDR3 in DNA: TGTGCCAGCAGCTGGGAAAACACTGAAGCTTTCTTT. Protein sequence: CASSWENTEAFF.

This clonotype was picked up many times. The chain couples TRBV4-3 to TRBJ2-7; 9 bases map to TRBD1. There are 16 residues in the CDR3. Germline assignment: CDR1 LGHNA and CDR2 YSLEER. V trimming: 0 bases; J trimming: 3 bases; junction bases outside the gene matches: 6. The DNA for the CDR3 is TGCGCCAGCAGCCAAGACGCCGGGACAGGGAGCTACGAGCAGTACTTC. Protein: CASSQDAGTGSYEQYF.

This clonotype was observed a few times. V gene TRBV5-1 combines with J gene TRBJ1-5; D unresolved. V was trimmed by 9 bases and J by 0 bases, leaving 13 bases between them. CDR3 length equals 14 residues. Germline assignment: CDR1 SGHRS and CDR2 YFSETQ. CDR3 nucleotide sequence: TGCGCCATCGGTGGCAGCTATAGCAATCAGCCCCAGCATTTT. Protein: CAIGGSYSNQPQHF.

On this clonotype: This likely comes from a read error, as the CDR3 has no conserved phenylalanine or tryptophan at its end. This chain connects TRBV27 to TRBJ2-3; D possibly corresponds to TRBD2 (5 bases). Germline loops: CDR1 MNHEY, CDR2 SMNVEV (reference sequence). Trimming cost V 1 base and J 4 bases, with 15 bases left between them. The CDR3 extends over 16 amino acids. CDR3 sequence: CASSLYGLAPADTQYL. CDR3 DNA: TGTGCCAGCAGTTTATATGGTTTAGCGCCGGCAGATACGCAGTATCTT.

A word on this clonotype: This clone may be a read error of a much larger clone one base away. The rearrangement links TRBV12-3 or TRBV12-4 to TRBJ1-5; D not resolved. V was clipped by 3 bases and J by 0 bases, with 12 bases between them. This CDR3 is 16 amino acids long. The CDR3 DNA reads TGTGCCAGCAGTTTTGTGGCCGCTCATAGCAATCAGCCCCAGCATTTT. Its translation is CASSFVAAHSNQPQHF.

In its sample, this clonotype was seen many times. J is TRBJ2-3 and V is TRBV29-1; the match to TRBD2 covers 7 bases. The CDR3 length is 15 residues. Germline loops: CDR1 SQVTM, CDR2 ANQGSEA. V was clipped by 6 bases and J by 0 bases; unmatched bases: 9. The CDR3 DNA is TGCAGCGTATCCGGGGGGAGGGTCAGCACAGATACGCAGTATTTT. It translates to CSVSGGRVSTDTQYF.

On this clonotype: A much larger clone lies one base from this, so it may be a read error. V usage is TRBV20-1 and J usage is TRBJ2-7; D ambiguous. Looked up from germline, CDR1 is DFQATT and CDR2 is SNEGSKA (reference sequence). CDR3 size: 12 residues. The CDR3 DNA reads TGCAGTGCTAGAGGAGTTTCCTACGAGCGGTACTTC. Amino acids: CSARGVSYERYF.

This clonotype came up many times. The V and J genes are TRBV29-1 and TRBJ2-5, with D perhaps matching TRBD1 or TRBD2 (5 bases each). The V end was cut by 2 bases, the J end by 4 bases, with 23 bases between. The CDR3 sequence is 17 residues long. Germline V lookup: CDR1 SQVTM, CDR2 ANQGSEA. The CDR3 is CSVESPNLPGRSETQYF. The CDR3 DNA reads TGCAGCGTTGAAAGCCCTAACCTCCCGGGGCGTTCAGAGACCCAGTACTTC.